A selection of T cell receptor beta chains follows, all from one sample in a study of cytomegalovirus exposure and HLA in healthy donors. Profiled with immunoSEQ multiplex PCR; TCRdb holds only in-frame clones, not every one. The sample has some 130,000 clones, 79% seen once. What was sequenced was PBMCs. Receptors originate from a young man in good health and CMV-seronegative. Each CDR3 is given with its conserved first and last residue. A D gene is named only where the DNA matches it firmly. Rows may omit the clone size; those that give it use once, few, many or a size class.

clone_size	d_call	v_call	j_call	cdr3_nt	cdr3_aa
-	TRBD1	TRBV28	TRBJ1-2	TGTGCCAGCAGCCAGCCGGGACAGGGGCTCTACTATGGCTACACCTTC	CASSQPGQGLYYGYTF
-	-	TRBV7-6	TRBJ2-6	TGTGCCAGCAGCTTAATTGGGGGCGCAGGGCGAGCTGGGGCCAACGTCCTGACTTTC	CASSLIGGAGRAGANVLTF
-	-	TRBV27	TRBJ2-3	TGTGCCAGCAGCTTGCGGGGACTGATGTCCCCAACTAGCACAGATACGCAGTATTTT	CASSLRGLMSPTSTDTQYF
-	TRBD2	TRBV6-1	TRBJ2-3	TGTGCCAGCAGTGCCAAAACTAGCGGGCCTAGCACAGATACGCAGTATTTT	CASSAKTSGPSTDTQYF
-	TRBD1	TRBV27	TRBJ2-3	TGTGCCAGCAGTGGCGACAGGGGGCGAAAGTTGGAGTATTTT	CASSGDRGRKLEYF
few	TRBD1	TRBV11-2	TRBJ1-2	TGTGCCAGCAGAAGGCCGGGACAGGGAGGGACTAACTATGGCTACACCTTC	CASRRPGQGGTNYGYTF
-	-	TRBV11-2	TRBJ2-6	TGTGCCAGCAGCTTACCAGGGGTCAACGTCCTGACTTTC	CASSLPGVNVLTF
-	TRBD2	TRBV4-3	TRBJ2-7	TGCGCCAGCAGCCAAGAAAAGACTAGCGGGGTCGCCTACGAGCAGTACTTC	CASSQEKTSGVAYEQYF
-	-	TRBV10-2	TRBJ2-5	TGCGCCAGCAGTGGCAGCGGTCCCCAAGAGACCCAGTACTTC	CASSGSGPQETQYF
-	-	TRBV7-9	TRBJ1-1	TGTGCCAGCAGCCCAAAGGGGGTTGACACTGAAGCTTTCTTT	CASSPKGVDTEAFF
-	-	TRBV6-5	TRBJ1-1	TGTGCCAGCAGTTACGACAGGCGGGACACTGAAGCTTTCTTT	CASSYDRRDTEAFF
-	TRBD2	TRBV7-8	TRBJ2-1	TGTGCCAGCAGCGGACTAGCGAGCCGGAGGGTCGCCAATGAGCAGTTCTTC	CASSGLASRRVANEQFF
-	TRBD2	TRBV7-3	TRBJ2-1	TGTGCCAGCAGCCCCTCAAGGGGCCTAGCGGGAGAGAATGAGCAGTTCTTC	CASSPSRGLAGENEQFF
-	-	TRBV15	TRBJ1-2	TGTGCCACCAGCAGAGATCTCCCAGGACTTAACTATGGCTACACCTTC	CATSRDLPGLNYGYTF
-	TRBD2	TRBV12-5	TRBJ2-5	TGTGCTAGTGGTTTGCTAAGCGGGACTAGCGGGAAAGAGACCCAGTACTTC	CASGLLSGTSGKETQYF
-	-	TRBV9	TRBJ1-2	TGTGCCAGCGGCAAACTAAAGGGCTACACCTTC	CASGKLKGYTF
-	TRBD2	TRBV18	TRBJ2-7	TGTGCCAGCTCAAAGTCGGCAAGTGGACTAGCGGGCAGCTCCTACGAGCAGTACTTC	CASSKSASGLAGSSYEQYF
-	-	TRBV12-5	TRBJ1-1	TGTGCTAGTGGTTTGGCCGTTTCGAACACTGAAGCTTTCTTT	CASGLAVSNTEAFF
-	-	TRBV6-5	TRBJ2-7	TGTGCCAGCAGTCAGCAACAGGCTTACTCCTACGAGCAGTACTTC	CASSQQQAYSYEQYF
once	TRBD1	TRBV30	TRBJ2-2	TGTGCCTGGAACACCGACCGGGACAGGGATTACACCGGGGAGCTGTTTTTT	CAWNTDRDRDYTGELFF
-	-	TRBV28	TRBJ1-5	TGTGCCAGCAGTATAGAGAGGCTCTATAGCAATCAGCCCCAGCATTTT	CASSIERLYSNQPQHF
-	-	TRBV7-3	TRBJ2-5	TGTGCCAGCAGCCTAGGACTTACCTCTGAGCAGTACTTC	CASSLGLTSEQYF
-	-	TRBV18	TRBJ2-2	TGTGCCAGCTCACCCCCCGGGACTCCCCACGGGGAGCTGTTTTTT	CASSPPGTPHGELFF
-	-	TRBV6-5	TRBJ2-5	TGTGCCGGCAGTTGGATAGGGGGTGATAAAGAGACCCAGTACTTC	CAGSWIGGDKETQYF
-	TRBD1	TRBV6-6	TRBJ2-1	TGTGCCAGCCAGGGACAGGGTAATTACAATGAGCAGTTCTTC	CASQGQGNYNEQFF
-	TRBD1	TRBV18	TRBJ1-4	TGTGCCAGCTCACCGGCGACAGGGACTAATGAAAAACTGTTTTTT	CASSPATGTNEKLFF
few	-	TRBV7-8	TRBJ2-5	TGTGCCAGCAGCTGGCCGCCAGGGACAACAAACTTC	CASSWPPGTTNF
once	-	TRBV27	TRBJ2-1	TGTGCCAGCAGTTCACAGTACAATGAGCAGTTCTTC	CASSSQYNEQFF